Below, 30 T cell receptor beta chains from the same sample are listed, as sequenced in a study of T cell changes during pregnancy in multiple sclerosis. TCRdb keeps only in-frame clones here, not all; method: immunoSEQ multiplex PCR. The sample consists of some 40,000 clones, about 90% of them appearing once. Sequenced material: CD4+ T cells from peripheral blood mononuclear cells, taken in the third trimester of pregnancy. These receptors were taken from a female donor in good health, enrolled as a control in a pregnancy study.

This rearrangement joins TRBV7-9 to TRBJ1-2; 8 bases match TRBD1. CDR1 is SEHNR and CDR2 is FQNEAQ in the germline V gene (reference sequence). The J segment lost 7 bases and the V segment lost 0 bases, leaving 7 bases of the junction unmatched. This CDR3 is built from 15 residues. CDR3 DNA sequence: TGTGCCAGCAGCTTAGCTCCGGGACAGGCTTTTGGCTACACCTTC. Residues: CASSLAPGQAFGYTF.

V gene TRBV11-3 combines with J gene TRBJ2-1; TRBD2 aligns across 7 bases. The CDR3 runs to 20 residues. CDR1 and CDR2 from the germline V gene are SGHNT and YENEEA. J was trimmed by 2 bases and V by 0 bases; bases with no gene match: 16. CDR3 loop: CASSLDQGGSALTPYNEQFF. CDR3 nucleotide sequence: TGTGCCAGCAGCTTAGATCAGGGCGGGAGTGCATTAACGCCCTACAATGAGCAGTTCTTC.

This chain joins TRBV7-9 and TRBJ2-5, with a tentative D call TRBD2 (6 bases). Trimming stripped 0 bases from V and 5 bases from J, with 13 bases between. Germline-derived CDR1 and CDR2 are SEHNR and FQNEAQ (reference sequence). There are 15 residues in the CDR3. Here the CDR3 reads CASSLALGEAETQYF. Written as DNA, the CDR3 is TGTGCCAGCAGCTTAGCTTTAGGGGAGGCGGAGACCCAGTACTTC.

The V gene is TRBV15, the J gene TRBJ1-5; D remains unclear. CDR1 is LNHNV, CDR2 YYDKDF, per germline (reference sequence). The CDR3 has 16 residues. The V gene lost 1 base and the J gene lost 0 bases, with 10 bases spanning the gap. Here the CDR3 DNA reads TGTGCCACCAGCAGAGGCGGCGTTTATAGCAATCAGCCCCAGCATTTT. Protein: CATSRGGVYSNQPQHF.

CDR3 amino acids: CASNQGTSGQSSTDTQYF. The CDR3 DNA sequence: TGTGCCAGTAACCAAGGGACTAGCGGGCAGTCTAGCACAGATACGCAGTATTTT. This chain uses TRBV21-1 with TRBJ2-3; the D call TRBD2 from the table was never checked on the DNA. TRBV21-1 has pseudogene status. The CDR3 sequence is 18 residues long.

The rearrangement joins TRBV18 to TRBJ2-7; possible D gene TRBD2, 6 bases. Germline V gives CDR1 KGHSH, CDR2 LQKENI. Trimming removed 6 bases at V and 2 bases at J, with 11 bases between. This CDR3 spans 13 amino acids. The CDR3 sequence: CASSPRETYEQYF. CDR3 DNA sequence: TGTGCCAGCTCTCCCCGGGAGACCTACGAGCAGTACTTC.

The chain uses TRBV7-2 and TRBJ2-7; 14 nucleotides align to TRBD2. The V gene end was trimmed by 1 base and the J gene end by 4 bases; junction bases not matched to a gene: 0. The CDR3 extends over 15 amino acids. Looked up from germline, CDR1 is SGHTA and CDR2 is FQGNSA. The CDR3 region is CASSLGTSGRYEQYF. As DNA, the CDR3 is TGTGCCAGCAGCTTAGGGACTAGCGGGAGGTACGAGCAGTACTTC.

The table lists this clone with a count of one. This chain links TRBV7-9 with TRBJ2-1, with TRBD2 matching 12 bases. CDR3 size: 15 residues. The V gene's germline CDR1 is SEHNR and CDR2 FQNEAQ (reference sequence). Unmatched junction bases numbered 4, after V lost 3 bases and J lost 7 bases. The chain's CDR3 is CASSFSSGGGNEQFF. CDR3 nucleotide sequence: TGTGCCAGCAGCTTTTCTAGCGGGGGGGGTAATGAGCAGTTCTTC.

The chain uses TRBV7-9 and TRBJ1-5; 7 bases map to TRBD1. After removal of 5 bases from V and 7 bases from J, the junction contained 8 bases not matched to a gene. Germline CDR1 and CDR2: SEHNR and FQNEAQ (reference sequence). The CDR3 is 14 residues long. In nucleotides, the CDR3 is TGTGCCAGCAGCCCCGGGGACAGAGACCAGCCCCAGCATTTT. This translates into CASSPGDRDQPQHF.

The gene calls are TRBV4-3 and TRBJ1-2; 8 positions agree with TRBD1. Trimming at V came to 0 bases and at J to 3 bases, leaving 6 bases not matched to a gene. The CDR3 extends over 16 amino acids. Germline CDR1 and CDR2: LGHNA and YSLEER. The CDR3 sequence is CASSQDRTGPYYGYTF. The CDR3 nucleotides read TGCGCCAGCAGCCAAGATAGGACAGGGCCTTACTATGGCTACACCTTC.

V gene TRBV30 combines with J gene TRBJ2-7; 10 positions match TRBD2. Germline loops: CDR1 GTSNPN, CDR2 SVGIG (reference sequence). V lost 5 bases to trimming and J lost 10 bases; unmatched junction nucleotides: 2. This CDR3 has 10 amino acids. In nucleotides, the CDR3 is TGTGCCTGGGCTAGCGGGAGACAGTACTTC. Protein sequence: CAWASGRQYF.

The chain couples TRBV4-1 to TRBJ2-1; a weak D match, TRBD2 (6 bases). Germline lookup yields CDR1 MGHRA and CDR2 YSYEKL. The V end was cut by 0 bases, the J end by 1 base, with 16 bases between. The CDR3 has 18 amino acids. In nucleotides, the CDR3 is TGCGCCAGCAGCCAAGAGTGGGGGGTTGGGGGGTCCTACAATGAGCAGTTCTTC. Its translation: CASSQEWGVGGSYNEQFF.

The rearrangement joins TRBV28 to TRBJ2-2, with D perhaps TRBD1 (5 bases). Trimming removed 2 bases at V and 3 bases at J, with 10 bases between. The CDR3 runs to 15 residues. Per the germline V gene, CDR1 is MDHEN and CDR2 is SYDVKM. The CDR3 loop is CASSLSDRDTGELFF. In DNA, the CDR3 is TGTGCCAGCAGTTTAAGTGACAGAGACACCGGGGAGCTGTTTTTT.

The CDR3 sequence is CASTGGGTEAFF. The CDR3 nucleotides read TGTGCCAGCACCGGTGGTGGCACTGAAGCTTTCTTT. The J gene is TRBJ1-1, the V gene TRBV28; D remains unclear. The CDR3 has 12 residues. Per germline, CDR1 MDHEN and CDR2 SYDVKM. The V and J ends lost 7 bases and 4 bases respectively, with 10 bases between them.

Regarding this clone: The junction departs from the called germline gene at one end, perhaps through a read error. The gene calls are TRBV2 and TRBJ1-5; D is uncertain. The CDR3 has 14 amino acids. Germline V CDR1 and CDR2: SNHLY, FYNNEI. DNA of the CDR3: TGTGCCAGCAGAGTAGGACTAAAGCAATCAGCCCCAGCATTT. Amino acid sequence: CASRVGLKQSAPAF.

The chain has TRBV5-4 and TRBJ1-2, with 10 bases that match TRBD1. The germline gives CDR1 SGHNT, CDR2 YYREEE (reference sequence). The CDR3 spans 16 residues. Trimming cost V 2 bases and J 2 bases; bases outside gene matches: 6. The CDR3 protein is CASSFRTGGGNYGYTF. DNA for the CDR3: TGTGCCAGCAGCTTCCGGACAGGGGGAGGAAACTATGGCTACACCTTC.

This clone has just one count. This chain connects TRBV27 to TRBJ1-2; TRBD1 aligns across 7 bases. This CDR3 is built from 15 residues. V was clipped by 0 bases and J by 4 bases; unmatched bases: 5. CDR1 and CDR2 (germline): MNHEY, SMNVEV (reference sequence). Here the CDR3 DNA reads TGTGCCAGCAGTTTATCCCGCAGGGGGGTCTATGGCTACACCTTC. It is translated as CASSLSRRGVYGYTF.

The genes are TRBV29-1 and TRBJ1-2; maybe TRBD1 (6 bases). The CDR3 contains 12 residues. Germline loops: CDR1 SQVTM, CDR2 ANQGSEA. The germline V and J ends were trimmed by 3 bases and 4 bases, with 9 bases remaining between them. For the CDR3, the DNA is TGCAGCGTTGACGGACAGACCTATGGCTACACCTTC. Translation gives CSVDGQTYGYTF.

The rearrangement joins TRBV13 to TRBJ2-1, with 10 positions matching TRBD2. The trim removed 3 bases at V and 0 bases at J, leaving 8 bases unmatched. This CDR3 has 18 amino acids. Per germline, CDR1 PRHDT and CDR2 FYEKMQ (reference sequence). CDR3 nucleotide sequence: TGTGCCAGCAGCTTCTTTAGCGGGAGGACTCACTCCTACAATGAGCAGTTCTTC. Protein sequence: CASSFFSGRTHSYNEQFF.

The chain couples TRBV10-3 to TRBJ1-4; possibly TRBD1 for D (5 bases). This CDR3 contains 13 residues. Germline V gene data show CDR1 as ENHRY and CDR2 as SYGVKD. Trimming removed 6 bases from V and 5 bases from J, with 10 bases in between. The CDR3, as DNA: TGTGCCATCAGGGACAACATAAATGAAAAACTGTTTTTT. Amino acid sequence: CAIRDNINEKLFF.

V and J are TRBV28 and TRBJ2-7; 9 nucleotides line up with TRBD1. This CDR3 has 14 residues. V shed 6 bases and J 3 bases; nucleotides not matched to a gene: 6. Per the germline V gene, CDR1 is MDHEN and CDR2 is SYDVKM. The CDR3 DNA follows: TGTGCCAGCAGCCTGGGGGACAGGGTCTACGAGCAGTACTTC. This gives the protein CASSLGDRVYEQYF.

CDR3 in amino acids: CASSQGQGALEQYF. CDR3 nucleotides: TGTGCCAGCAGCCAGGGACAGGGGGCGCTTGAGCAGTACTTC. The chain couples TRBV7-2 to TRBJ2-7, with TRBD1 matching over 12 bases. The CDR3 length is 14 residues. V lost 5 bases, J lost 7 bases, and 6 bases stayed unmatched. Germline V gene data show CDR1 as SGHTA and CDR2 as FQGNSA.

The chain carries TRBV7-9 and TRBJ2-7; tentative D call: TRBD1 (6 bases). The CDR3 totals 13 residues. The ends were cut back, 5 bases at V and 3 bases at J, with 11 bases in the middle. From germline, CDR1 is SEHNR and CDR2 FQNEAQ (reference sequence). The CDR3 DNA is TGTGCCAGCAGCCGACCAGGGGACTACGAGCAGTACTTC. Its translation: CASSRPGDYEQYF.

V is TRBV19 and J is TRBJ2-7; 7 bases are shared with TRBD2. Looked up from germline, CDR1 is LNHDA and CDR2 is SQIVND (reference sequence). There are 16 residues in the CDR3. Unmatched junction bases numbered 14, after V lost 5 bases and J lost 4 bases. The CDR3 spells CASSPSSGKPSYEQYF. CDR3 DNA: TGTGCCAGTAGTCCAAGCAGCGGGAAACCCTCGTACGAGCAGTACTTC.

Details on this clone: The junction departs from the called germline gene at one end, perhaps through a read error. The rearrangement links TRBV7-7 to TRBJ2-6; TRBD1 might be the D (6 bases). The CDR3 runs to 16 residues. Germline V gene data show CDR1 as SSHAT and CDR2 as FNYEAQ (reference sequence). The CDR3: CASSPGQYSGANVLTF. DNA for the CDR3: TGTGCTAGCAGCCCTGGACAGTACTCTGGGGCCAACGTCCTGACTTTC.

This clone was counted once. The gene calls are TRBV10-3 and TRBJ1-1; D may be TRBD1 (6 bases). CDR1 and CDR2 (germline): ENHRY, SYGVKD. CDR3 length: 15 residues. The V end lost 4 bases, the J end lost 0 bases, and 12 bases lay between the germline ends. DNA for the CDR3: TGTGCCATCAGTGGTACAGGGAAGTTGAACACTGAAGCTTTCTTT. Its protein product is CAISGTGKLNTEAFF.

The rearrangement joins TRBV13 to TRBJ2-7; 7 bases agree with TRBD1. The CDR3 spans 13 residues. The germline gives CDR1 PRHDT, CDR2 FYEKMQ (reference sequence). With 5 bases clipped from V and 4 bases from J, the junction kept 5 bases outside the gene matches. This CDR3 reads CASSIRDRYEQYF. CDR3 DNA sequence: TGTGCCAGCAGCATCCGGGACAGATACGAGCAGTACTTC. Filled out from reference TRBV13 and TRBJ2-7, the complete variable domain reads AAGVIQSPRHLIKEKRETATLKCYPIPRHDTVYWYQQGPGQDPQFLISFYEKMQSDKGSIPDRFSAQQFSDYHSELNMSSLELGDSALYFCASSIRDRYEQYFGPGTRLTVT.

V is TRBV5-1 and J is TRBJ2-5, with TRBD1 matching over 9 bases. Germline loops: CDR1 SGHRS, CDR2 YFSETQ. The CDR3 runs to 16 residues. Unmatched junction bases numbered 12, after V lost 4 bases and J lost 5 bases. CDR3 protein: CASSEGDRDVVETQYF. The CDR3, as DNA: TGCGCCAGCAGCGAAGGGGACAGGGACGTCGTTGAGACCCAGTACTTC.

In nucleotides, the CDR3 is TGTGCCTGGAGACAGGAATGGGTGGGAGAGACCCAGTACTTC. Amino acids: CAWRQEWVGETQYF. V is TRBV30 and J is TRBJ2-5; D might be TRBD1 (5 bases). This CDR3 spans 14 amino acids. CDR1 is GTSNPN and CDR2 is SVGIG in the germline V gene (reference sequence). Trimming took off 3 bases at V and 4 bases at J, with 15 bases between the two ends.

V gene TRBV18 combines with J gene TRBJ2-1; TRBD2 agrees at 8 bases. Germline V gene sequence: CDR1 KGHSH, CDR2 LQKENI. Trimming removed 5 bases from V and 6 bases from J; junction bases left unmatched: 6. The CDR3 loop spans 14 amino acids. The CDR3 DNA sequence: TGTGCCAGCTCAATGACTAGCGCGCTCAATGAGCAGTTCTTC. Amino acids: CASSMTSALNEQFF.